Each of the 2 T cell receptor beta chains below was sequenced from the same sample in a study of blood T cells in healthy people across ages. A J-beta primer mix and a sample-barcoded 5' primer were used in a second PCR of about 7 to 12 cycles. TCRdb re-called the 5' RACE reads with MiXCR, one entry per CDR3 protein. In the table there are about 730,000 distinct CDR3 sequences, roughly 45% of which are singletons. Sequencing was done on a sample of blood. These receptors were taken from a woman aged 55-69 years in good health.

The table lists this clonotype with many counts. The gene calls are TRBV7-2 and TRBJ2-3, with a possible D match to TRBD2 (5 bases). The ends were cut back, 5 bases at V and 6 bases at J, with 9 bases in the middle. This CDR3 spans 12 amino acids. Germline V lookup: CDR1 SGHTA, CDR2 FQGNSA. CDR3 amino acids: CASSTASDTQYF. The CDR3 DNA is TGTGCCAGCAGCACGGCTAGCGATACGCAGTATTTT.

J is TRBJ2-4 and V is TRBV29-1; D might be TRBD1 (8 bases). The end of the DNA fits TRBJ2-7 better, so the J call may be wrong. From germline, CDR1 is SQVTM and CDR2 ANQGSEA. The CDR3 spans 17 residues. CDR3 coding DNA: TGCAGCGTTGCGGTGGGGGGGAGGACAGGGATTTTCTACGAGCAGTACTTC. It specifies CSVAVGGRTGIFYEQYF.